This T cell receptor (beta chain) was recorded in a study of T cells in Graves' hyperthyroidism and ophthalmopathy (dated by TCRdb to between 2017 and 2020). With respect to the entire study: TCR V-J signatures able to tell the groups apart were searched for in a discovery cohort of 95 or so patients, of whom 43 had Graves' ophthalmopathy and under 65 had stable Graves' hyperthyroidism. Once sampling was done, hyperthyroidism patients were given methimazole at a starting dose of 30 mg daily, whereas ophthalmopathy patients were given high-dose intravenous methylprednisolone. Prospective prediction of ophthalmopathy was tested in an independent validation cohort of fewer than 20 hyperthyroidism patients and 17 patients who later progressed to ophthalmopathy. According to the paper, TCR Vbeta CDR3 sequencing was carried out on around 140 peripheral blood samples, which came from under 50 ophthalmopathy, some 73 hyperthyroidism and about 17 progressor patients. Thyroid tissue and blood T-cell repertoires from six Graves' hyperthyroidism patients were also compared in the study. The 90 to 100 discovery patients were randomly divided into training and test sets at a 7:3 ratio. Overall results and qualifications from the work: In validation, the model predicted progression to ophthalmopathy a median of 6.5 months before onset, with roughly 68% sensitivity and almost 75% specificity. Ophthalmopathy was separated from stable hyperthyroidism by a 13 V-J signature model, with approximately 90% sensitivity and about 81% specificity obtained in cross-validation and 80%/75% obtained in testing. Most expanded thyroid clonotypes (frequency above 0.001) were also detected in blood, suggesting blood repertoires may reflect thyroid immune responses. Sample size was not statistically predetermined, and blinding of investigators to group allocation was not performed.

The germline V gene provides CDR1 MGHDK and CDR2 SYGVNS. The CDR3 starts with the cysteine, ends with the phenylalanine, and has 18 residues. The CDR3 DNA has 54 bases and is translated from base 1. Trimming at the junction amounts to 3 bases on V and 2 bases on J, and the germline ends lie 22 bases apart. A word on this clonotype: Which antigen it targets is not known. The record has no base qualities; no much larger clone is one base away.

Patients with uncontrolled infections, other autoimmune diseases, pregnancy or lactation were excluded. Diagnoses were based on clinical symptoms, serum thyroxine and TRAb, thyroid ultrasound and orbital computed tomography. Trizol reagent was used to extract total RNA, and RNA quality was then checked on an Agilent 2100 Bioanalyzer. TCR beta CDR3 regions were amplified from RNA transcripts. The first round of RT-PCR for the TCR CDR3 was performed with the HTBI primer set and the Qiagen OneStep RT-PCR kit. Libraries were constructed in a second round of multiplex PCR, after which size selection and purification were performed. Paired-end sequencing of the libraries was performed with 100 bp reads on an Illumina HiSeq2000. As for the authors' bioinformatics: SOAPnuke was used to process the raw data, removing reads that contained adapters or uncalled bases, had a mean Phred below 15, or lacked an exact match to the constant primer or identifier. COPE v1.2.5 was used to merge high-quality paired reads, and clonotypes were defined as unique nucleotide sequences. Clonotypes were aligned to IMGT TRBV, TRBD and TRBJ reference segments using MiTCR v1.1. Analysis was restricted to V-J combinations with a frequency above 0.0001, which covered about 99% of repertoires. A TCS score was defined as the ratio of F50 (clonal expansion) to E x V (chaos), with BLOSUM62-based TCRdist applied between CDR3 peptides within each V-J. Welch's t-statistics and random forest reduced several hundred V-J features to 10 to 15, which were used in a naive Bayes classifier (R e1071). The Morisita-Horn index was used to measure how similar the thyroid and blood repertoires were. TCRdb trimmed public reads at Q25 via fastp, called clones via MiXCR and kept in-frame beta chains. All rows with the same CDR3 protein become a single entry with the most common DNA and genes. The authors' filters were not applied to this entry. The sample profile shows 550,000 to 600,000 distinct CDR3 sequences; just over 45% of them were found once. The ten largest clones capture about 20% of the sample.

This sequence was found in an adult woman with Graves' disease, either hyperthyroidism or ophthalmopathy (not recorded which). Sequenced material: peripheral blood or thyroid tissue (not recorded which). The chain is assembled from TRBV25-1 and TRBJ2-5, with the D call tentatively TRBD1 or TRBD2, each fitting 7 bases. Read as DNA, the sequence is TGTGCCAGCAGTGAGGGACAGCAACCCAGGGGGGGACAAGAGACCCAGTACTTC. It encodes CASSEGQQPRGGQETQYF.